This TCR beta chain emerged from a study of blood T cell repertoires in COVID-19. Study summary: The analysed material was cDNA or gDNA that came from T cells, B-cell-depleted T cells, or PBMCs.

Per the original methods: Scientists estimated how many nucleated cells there were by amplifying reference gene primers. Repertoires were generated with immunoSEQ multiplex PCR, while TCRdb's copy carries only in-frame clones and drops some. That table supplies the V and J calls and clone size; D and trimming were determined from the DNA. The top ten hold around 15% of the sample, which has some 180,000 clones, about 80% seen once. The germline CDR1 and CDR2 sequences are SGDLS and YYNGEE. With V trimmed by 4 bases and J by 2 bases, 7 bases remained unmatched. The CDR3 is 15 residues long. Sample: PBMCs or T cells enriched from blood (not recorded which). The V gene is TRBV9, the J gene TRBJ2-3; TRBD2 aligns across 7 bases. The source is a man between 60 and 75 years old who had been exposed to COVID-19. The CDR3 sequence: CASSPRDYYTDTQYF. CDR3 DNA sequence: TGTGCCAGCAGCCCCCGGGACTATTACACAGATACGCAGTATTTT.